Presented here are 26 T cell receptor beta chains from one specimen sequenced in a study of cytomegalovirus exposure and HLA in healthy donors. The PCR used 60 Vbeta and 13 Jbeta primers. Measured with immunoSEQ multiplex PCR; TCRdb has only the in-frame clones, and not every one. The top ten hold under 6.5% of the sample, which has 100,000 to 150,000 clones, 74% seen once. The specimen was PBMCs. All receptors derive from a woman aged 45-60 years in good health and CMV-seropositive.

V is TRBV18 and J is TRBJ1-5; perhaps TRBD1 as D (6 bases). Germline V gene lookup returns CDR1 KGHSH and CDR2 LQKENI. This CDR3 spans 15 amino acids. V was trimmed by 3 bases and J by 4 bases, leaving 13 bases between them. The CDR3 sequence is CASSPNRDTNQPQHF. CDR3 in DNA: TGTGCCAGCTCACCGAACCGGGACACAAATCAGCCCCAGCATTTT.

The chain carries TRBV5-6 and TRBJ1-5; D call uncertain. Trimming left V 2 bases short and J 0 bases short, with 9 bases between. CDR3 size: 15 residues. In germline, CDR1 is SGHDT, CDR2 YYEEEE. CDR3 in DNA: TGTGCCAGCAGCTTAGGAGGTTATAGCAATCAGCCCCAGCATTTT. Amino acids: CASSLGGYSNQPQHF.

The chain employs TRBV18 and TRBJ1-6; D is uncertain. Trimming took 2 bases from V and 8 from J, leaving 13 bases between them. The length of the CDR3 is 15 residues. Per germline, CDR1 KGHSH and CDR2 LQKENI. The CDR3 nucleotides are TGTGCCAGCTCACCATTTAGGACTGAGGATTCACCCCTCCACTTT. Encoded protein: CASSPFRTEDSPLHF.

The chain recombines TRBV5-1 with TRBJ2-7; D gene ambiguous. Trimming stripped 0 bases from V and 0 bases from J, with 10 bases between. Germline loops: CDR1 SGHRS, CDR2 YFSETQ. This CDR3 is 15 amino acids long. The CDR3 sequence: CASSLAGPLSYEQYF. CDR3 nucleotide sequence: TGCGCCAGCAGCTTGGCTGGCCCCCTCTCCTACGAGCAGTACTTC. The variable domain in full, with the rest retrieved from reference TRBV5-1 and TRBJ2-7, is KAGVTQTPRYLIKTRGQQVTLSCSPISGHRSVSWYQQTPGQGLQFLFEYFSETQRNKGNFPGRFSGRQFSNSRSEMNVSTLELGDSALYLCASSLAGPLSYEQYFGPGTRLTVT.

The rearrangement joins TRBV5-4 to TRBJ2-5, with a weak D call TRBD2 (6 bases). The germline gives CDR1 SGHNT, CDR2 YYREEE (reference sequence). The CDR3 is 15 amino acids. Trimming cost V 1 base and J 5 bases, with 15 bases left between them. The CDR3 reads CASSLRLVPEETQYF. The DNA of the CDR3 is TGTGCCAGCAGCTTGAGACTAGTTCCCGAGGAGACCCAGTACTTC. Combining the CDR3 with reference TRBV5-4 and TRBJ2-5 gives the whole variable domain ETGVTQSPTHLIKTRGQQVTLRCSSQSGHNTVSWYQQALGQGPQFIFQYYREEENGRGNFPPRFSGLQFPNYSSELNVNALELDDSALYLCASSLRLVPEETQYFGPGTRLLVL.

J is TRBJ1-5 and V is TRBV19; TRBD1 matches 8 bases. V lost 6 bases, J lost 1 base, and 8 bases stayed unmatched. Germline V gives CDR1 LNHDA, CDR2 SQIVND (reference sequence). The CDR3 has 16 amino acids. Here the CDR3 reads CASRSWTGRSNQPQHF. In DNA, the CDR3 is TGTGCCAGTAGATCTTGGACAGGGAGGAGCAATCAGCCCCAGCATTTT.

This chain joins TRBV5-1 and TRBJ2-2, with 13 positions matching TRBD2. The V segment lost 4 bases and the J segment 6 bases; nucleotides outside the gene matches: 9. There are 17 residues in the CDR3. Germline loops: CDR1 SGHRS, CDR2 YFSETQ. The CDR3 DNA reads TGCGCCAGCAGCGCAGAGACTAGCGGGGGGTATGCCGGGGAGCTGTTTTTT. This gives the protein CASSAETSGGYAGELFF.

This clone was detected a few times. V and J are TRBV4-3 and TRBJ2-1, with D tentatively TRBD1 (6 bases). Trimming pared 2 bases from V and 2 bases from J, leaving 10 bases between. CDR1 LGHNA and CDR2 YSLEER come from the germline V gene. The CDR3 loop spans 15 amino acids. CDR3 sequence: CASSQTGFTYNEQFF. CDR3 bases: TGCGCCAGCAGCCAAACAGGGTTTACCTACAATGAGCAGTTCTTC.

The chain combines TRBV9 with TRBJ1-1; TRBD1 aligns across 8 bases. After removal of 3 bases from V and 1 base from J, the junction contained 5 bases not matched to a gene. Germline V gives CDR1 SGDLS, CDR2 YYNGEE. This CDR3 is built from 15 residues. This chain's CDR3 is CASSGTGSGNTEAFF. The CDR3 nucleotides read TGTGCCAGCAGCGGGACAGGGAGTGGGAACACTGAAGCTTTCTTT.

This chain joins TRBV7-9 and TRBJ2-2, with a weak D call TRBD2 (5 bases). V was cut by 7 bases and J by 7 bases, with 13 bases left in between. Germline V lookup: CDR1 SEHNR, CDR2 FQNEAQ (reference sequence). This CDR3 comprises 13 residues. CDR3 sequence (DNA): TGTGCCAGCACCAACCCGGCGGGCGGGGAGCTGTTTTTT. Amino acids: CASTNPAGGELFF.

This clone was seen once. The chain has TRBV18 and TRBJ2-5; possible D gene TRBD1, 6 bases. From germline, CDR1 is KGHSH and CDR2 LQKENI. V was trimmed by 5 bases and J by 1 base, leaving 20 bases between them. This CDR3 spans 17 amino acids. CDR3 residues: CASSGGQSNPLQETQYF. Here the CDR3 DNA reads TGTGCCAGCTCAGGTGGACAGTCCAACCCACTCCAAGAGACCCAGTACTTC.

The V call is TRBV6-6, the J call TRBJ1-2; no clear D. Per the germline V gene, CDR1 is MNHNY and CDR2 is SVGAGI (reference sequence). Trimming took 6 bases from V and 1 from J, leaving 15 bases between them. The CDR3 has 15 residues. Here the CDR3 reads CASSTAAGGNYGYTF. The CDR3, as DNA: TGTGCCAGCAGCACCGCGGCAGGAGGTAACTATGGCTACACCTTC.

V gene TRBV5-1 combines with J gene TRBJ2-3; TRBD1 might be the D (6 bases). The germline gives CDR1 SGHRS, CDR2 YFSETQ. V lost 0 bases, J lost 1 base, and 9 bases lay in between. The CDR3 is made up of 15 amino acids. This CDR3 reads CASSLDRARTDTQYF. The CDR3 nucleotides read TGCGCCAGCAGCTTGGACAGGGCTCGCACAGATACGCAGTATTTT.

The chain uses TRBV9 and TRBJ2-5, with a possible D match to TRBD1 (6 bases). This CDR3 has 15 amino acids. Germline V gene data show CDR1 as SGDLS and CDR2 as YYNGEE. Trimming removed 0 bases at V and 6 bases at J, with 15 bases between. The CDR3 reads CASSVDWGLEKTQYF. CDR3 nucleotide sequence: TGTGCCAGCAGCGTAGATTGGGGGCTGGAGAAGACCCAGTACTTC. Full variable domain (missing parts from reference TRBV9 and TRBJ2-5): DSGVTQTPKHLITATGQRVTLRCSPRSGDLSVYWYQQSLDQGLQFLIQYYNGEERAKGNILERFSAQQFPDLHSELNLSSLELGDSALYFCASSVDWGLEKTQYFGPGTRLLVL.

The chain links TRBV14 to TRBJ2-1; D is unclear. From germline, CDR1 is SGHDN and CDR2 FVKESK. Trimming took 0 bases from V and 9 from J, leaving 9 bases between them. CDR3 length: 13 amino acids. The CDR3 bases are TGTGCCAGCAGCCAAGATCCCCGGGTTGAGCAGTTCTTC. This encodes CASSQDPRVEQFF.

The V and J genes are TRBV5-4 and TRBJ2-5, with 13 bases matching TRBD2. CDR3 size: 16 residues. V dropped 2 bases and J dropped 1; count of bases not matched to a gene: 2. The V gene's germline CDR1 is SGHNT and CDR2 YYREEE (reference sequence). CDR3 in DNA: TGTGCCAGCAGCTTTGGACTAGCGGGGGCCCAAGAGACCCAGTACTTC. Residues: CASSFGLAGAQETQYF.

The rearrangement links TRBV7-9 to TRBJ1-6; TRBD1 matches at 7 bases. Germline CDR1 and CDR2: SEHNR and FQNEAQ (reference sequence). The CDR3 length is 14 residues. V lost 5 bases to trimming and J lost 14 bases; unmatched junction nucleotides: 12. CDR3 residues: CASSEPGQLLTLHF. For the CDR3, the DNA is TGTGCCAGCAGCGAACCGGGACAGCTTTTGACCCTCCACTTT.

This chain links TRBV7-6 with TRBJ1-5; a weak D match, TRBD1 (6 bases). CDR3 length: 13 residues. Trimming cost V 5 bases and J 5 bases, with 10 bases left between them. Germline-derived CDR1 and CDR2 are SGHVS and FNYEAQ. CDR3 loop: CASSTKGDQPQHF. DNA for the CDR3: TGTGCCAGCAGCACGAAGGGGGATCAGCCCCAGCATTTT. Combining the CDR3 with reference TRBV7-6 and TRBJ1-5 gives the whole variable domain GAGVSQSPRYKVTKRGQDVALRCDPISGHVSLYWYRQALGQGPEFLTYFNYEAQQDKSGLPNDRFSAERPEGSISTLTIQRTEQRDSAMYRCASSTKGDQPQHFGDGTRLSIL.

The gene calls are TRBV6-5 and TRBJ2-3, with 9 bases that match TRBD1. The CDR3 loop spans 14 amino acids. Trimming removed 6 bases from V and 0 bases from J; junction bases left unmatched: 1. Germline V gene sequence: CDR1 MNHEY, CDR2 SVGAGI. CDR3 residues: CASRDRGSTDTQYF. CDR3 nucleotide sequence: TGTGCCAGCAGGGACAGGGGCAGCACAGATACGCAGTATTTT.

V is TRBV5-1 and J is TRBJ2-7; TRBD1 matches 9 bases. The CDR3 consists of 13 residues. CDR1 and CDR2 (germline): SGHRS, YFSETQ. After removal of 5 bases from V and 5 bases from J, the junction contained 5 bases not matched to a gene. CDR3 protein: CASRPGQGDEQYF. CDR3 nucleotides: TGCGCCAGCAGGCCGGGACAGGGCGACGAGCAGTACTTC.

The rearrangement joins TRBV7-2 to TRBJ1-2; 10 bases are shared with TRBD1. The V gene end was trimmed by 5 bases and the J gene end by 7 bases; junction bases not matched to a gene: 10. Germline V gives CDR1 SGHTA, CDR2 FQGNSA. This CDR3 is 15 amino acids long. The CDR3 sequence: CASSPLMGQGLGYTF. CDR3 nucleotides: TGTGCCAGCAGCCCCCTTATGGGACAGGGGCTTGGCTACACCTTC.

The CDR3 nucleotides are TGTGCCAGCAGTTACCGGACAGGGGGGCACGAGCAGTACTTC. This codes for CASSYRTGGHEQYF. This rearrangement joins TRBV6-5 to TRBJ2-7, with 10 bases aligning to TRBD1. This CDR3 contains 14 residues. J gave up 5 bases and V 2 bases, and 3 bases lay outside the gene matches. CDR1 and CDR2 (germline): MNHEY, SVGAGI.

The chain employs TRBV19 and TRBJ2-7, with a possible D match to TRBD2 (5 bases). CDR1 and CDR2 (germline): LNHDA, SQIVND (reference sequence). The V end lost 5 bases, the J end lost 3 bases, and 14 bases lay between the germline ends. The CDR3 is 14 amino acids. DNA for the CDR3: TGTGCCAGTAGTTCACTACTAGGGCGCTACGAGCAGTACTTC. Encoded protein: CASSSLLGRYEQYF.

This clone was counted a few times. This chain uses TRBV6-6 with TRBJ2-3, with D hard to call. CDR3 length equals 16 residues. Trimming stripped 0 bases from V and 4 bases from J, with 14 bases between. Germline values: CDR1 MNHNY, CDR2 SVGAGI (reference sequence). The CDR3: CASSYSARALADTQYF. DNA for the CDR3: TGTGCCAGCAGTTACTCGGCCCGCGCGCTAGCAGATACGCAGTATTTT.

The chain uses TRBV11-2 and TRBJ2-4, with D uncertain. Trimming removed 5 bases from V and 1 base from J, with 3 bases in between. CDR1 and CDR2 (germline): SGHAT, FQNNGV. The CDR3 runs to 12 residues. The CDR3 DNA sequence: TGTGCCAGCAGCGAGGCCAAAAACATTCAGTACTTC. Its translation: CASSEAKNIQYF.

The rearrangement joins TRBV11-2 to TRBJ1-2; D remains unclear. Trimming pared 0 bases from V and 0 bases from J, leaving 8 bases between. CDR1 is SGHAT, CDR2 FQNNGV, per germline. There are 15 residues in the CDR3. This chain's CDR3 is CASSLELGANYGYTF. CDR3 DNA sequence: TGTGCCAGCAGCTTAGAGCTTGGAGCTAACTATGGCTACACCTTC.